This TCR beta chain came from a study of shared clonotypes between healthy human individuals. Broader study findings: Researchers found naive subsets generally carried larger estimated richness than memory subsets. The sampled material consisted only of blood, and tissue repertoires are likely to differ. Against clonotypes common to all four donors, non-shared ones had lower generation probabilities.

Produced via immunoSEQ multiplex PCR; TCRdb's table is partial and in-frame only. The table includes roughly 2.5 million clones, approximately 92% detected once. The V gene lost 1 base and the J gene lost 6 bases, with 17 bases spanning the gap. The CDR3 spans 16 residues. Germline V CDR1 and CDR2: SGHTA, FQGTGA. About this clone itself: No antigen is known for it.

Donors, healthy HIV-negative adults, lacked recent acute infections or vaccinations. The specimen sequenced was naive CD4+ T cells sorted from blood. Indicated subset: CD45RA+ positively selected. The chain recombines TRBV7-3 with TRBJ2-3; D is unresolved. The receptor comes from a man between 18 and 35 years old in good health. The CDR3 loop is CASSLMDGKARDTQYF. The CDR3, as DNA: TGTGCCAGCAGCTTAATGGACGGAAAAGCTCGGGATACGCAGTATTTT.